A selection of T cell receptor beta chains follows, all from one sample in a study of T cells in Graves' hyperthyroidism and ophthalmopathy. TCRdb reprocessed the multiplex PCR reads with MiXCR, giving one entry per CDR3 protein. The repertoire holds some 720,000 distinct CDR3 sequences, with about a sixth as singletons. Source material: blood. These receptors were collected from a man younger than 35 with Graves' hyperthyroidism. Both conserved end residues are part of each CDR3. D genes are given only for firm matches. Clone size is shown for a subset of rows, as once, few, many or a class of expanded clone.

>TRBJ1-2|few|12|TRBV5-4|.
CASIGPGYGYTF
TGTGCCAGCATCGGACCAGGCTATGGCTACACCTTC
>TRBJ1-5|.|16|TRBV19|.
CASSLIGQGSNQPQHF
TGTGCCAGTAGTCTCATCGGCCAGGGCAGCAATCAGCCCCAGCATTTT
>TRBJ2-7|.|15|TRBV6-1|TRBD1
CASSGGDRGSYEQHF
TGTGCCAGCAGTGGCGGGGACAGGGGATCCTACGAGCAGCACTTC
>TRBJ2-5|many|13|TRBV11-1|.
CASSFEGGETQYF
TGTGCCAGCAGCTTTGAGGGTGGCGAGACCCAGTACTTC
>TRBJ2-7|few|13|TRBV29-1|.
CSVGADTLNEQYF
TGCAGCGTTGGAGCGGACACCCTAAACGAGCAGTACTTC
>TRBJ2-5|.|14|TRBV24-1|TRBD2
CATTGTSGLMAQYF
TGTGCCACCACCGGGACTAGCGGGTTGATGGCCCAGTACTTC
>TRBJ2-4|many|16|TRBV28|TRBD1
CASSQQGVTAKNIQYF
TGTGCCAGCAGTCAACAGGGGGTCACAGCCAAAAACATTCAGTACTTC
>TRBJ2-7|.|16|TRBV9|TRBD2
CASSVGPSGSSYEQYF
TGTGCCAGCAGCGTAGGACCTAGCGGGAGCTCCTACGAGCAGTACTTC
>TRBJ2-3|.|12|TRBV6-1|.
CASAKGTDTQYF
TGTGCCAGCGCAAAGGGGACAGATACGCAGTATTTT
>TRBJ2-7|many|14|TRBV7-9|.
CASSLETSSYEQYF
TGTGCCAGCAGCTTAGAGACTAGTTCCTACGAGCAGTACTTC
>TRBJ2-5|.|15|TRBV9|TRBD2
CASSHGSGREETQYF
TGTGCCAGCAGCCATGGTAGCGGGAGAGAGGAGACCCAGTACTTC
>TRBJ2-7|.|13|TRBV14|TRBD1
CAIPGTGAYEQYF
TGTGCCATCCCCGGGACAGGGGCCTACGAGCAGTACTTC
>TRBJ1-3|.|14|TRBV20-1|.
CSARDVGRGNTIYF
TGCAGTGCTAGAGATGTTGGCAGAGGAAACACCATATATTTT
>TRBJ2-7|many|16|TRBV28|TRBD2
CASSPSLAGFSYEQYF
TGTGCCAGCAGCCCCTCCCTAGCGGGTTTCTCCTACGAGCAGTACTTC
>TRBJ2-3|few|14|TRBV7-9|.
CASSYAGGTDTQYF
TGTGCCAGCAGTTACGCCGGAGGCACAGATACGCAGTATTTT
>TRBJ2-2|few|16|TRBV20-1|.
CSARDPRGSGTGELFF
TGCAGTGCTAGAGATCCAAGGGGCTCGGGCACCGGGGAGCTGTTTTTT
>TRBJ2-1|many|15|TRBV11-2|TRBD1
CASSGYRDRDNEQFF
TGTGCCAGCAGCGGTTACCGGGACAGAGACAATGAGCAGTTCTTC
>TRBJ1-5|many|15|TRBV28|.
CASSPMWVSNQPQHF
TGTGCCAGCAGTCCCATGTGGGTTAGCAATCAGCCCCAGCATTTT
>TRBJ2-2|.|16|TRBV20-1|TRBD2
CSARGPGLGGAGELFF
TGCAGTGCTAGGGGTCCGGGACTAGGAGGTGCCGGGGAGCTGTTTTTT
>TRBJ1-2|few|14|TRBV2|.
CASSANREVVGYTF
TGTGCCAGCAGTGCCAACAGGGAGGTAGTCGGCTACACCTTC
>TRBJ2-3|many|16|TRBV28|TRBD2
CASSFTGDYRADTQYF
TGTGCCAGCAGTTTCACTGGGGACTATCGCGCAGATACGCAGTATTTT
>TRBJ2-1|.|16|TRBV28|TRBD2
CASRQQGLAGGVEQFF
TGTGCCAGCAGGCAACAGGGGCTAGCGGGAGGGGTTGAGCAGTTCTTC
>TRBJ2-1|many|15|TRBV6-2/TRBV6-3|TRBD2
CASTTGSGSTNEQFF
TGTGCCAGCACCACGGGTAGCGGGAGTACCAATGAGCAGTTCTTC
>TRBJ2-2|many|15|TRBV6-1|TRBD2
CASRPGTSGTGELFF
TGTGCCAGCAGGCCCGGGACTAGCGGCACCGGGGAGCTGTTTTTT
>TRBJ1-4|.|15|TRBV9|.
CASSTKIGFDEKLFF
TGTGCCAGCAGCACGAAGATCGGTTTTGATGAAAAACTGTTTTTT
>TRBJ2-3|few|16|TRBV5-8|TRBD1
CASSAPRDRGLDTQYF
TGTGCCAGCAGCGCCCCCCGGGACAGGGGATTAGATACGCAGTATTTT
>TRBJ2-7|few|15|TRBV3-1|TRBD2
CASSLLAGVKYEQYF
TGTGCCAGCAGCCTCTTAGCGGGAGTTAAGTACGAGCAGTACTTC
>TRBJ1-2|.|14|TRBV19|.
CASSIDPGYYGYTF
TGTGCCAGTAGTATAGACCCCGGTTACTATGGCTACACCTTC
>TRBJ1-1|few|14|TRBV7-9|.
CASSLVRGNTEAFF
TGTGCCAGCAGCTTAGTGAGGGGAAACACTGAAGCTTTCTTT
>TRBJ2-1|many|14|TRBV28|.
CASSSQEGYNEQFF
TGTGCCAGCAGTTCCCAGGAAGGTTACAATGAGCAGTTCTTC
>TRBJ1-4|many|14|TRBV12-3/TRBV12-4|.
CASSSDRPYEKLFF
TGTGCCAGCAGCTCTGACAGGCCCTATGAAAAACTGTTTTTT
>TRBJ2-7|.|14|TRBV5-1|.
CASSSRGASYEQYF
TGCGCCAGCAGCTCCCGGGGCGCTTCGTACGAGCAGTACTTC
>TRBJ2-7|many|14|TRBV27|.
CASALRWPFYEQYF
TGTGCCAGCGCTCTCAGGTGGCCCTTCTACGAGCAGTACTTC
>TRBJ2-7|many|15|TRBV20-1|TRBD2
CSASGGTSGIHEQYF
TGCAGTGCTAGCGGGGGGACTAGCGGGATTCACGAGCAGTACTTC
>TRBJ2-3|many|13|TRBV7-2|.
CASRPGAIDTQYF
TGTGCCAGCAGACCCGGGGCAATAGATACGCAGTATTTT